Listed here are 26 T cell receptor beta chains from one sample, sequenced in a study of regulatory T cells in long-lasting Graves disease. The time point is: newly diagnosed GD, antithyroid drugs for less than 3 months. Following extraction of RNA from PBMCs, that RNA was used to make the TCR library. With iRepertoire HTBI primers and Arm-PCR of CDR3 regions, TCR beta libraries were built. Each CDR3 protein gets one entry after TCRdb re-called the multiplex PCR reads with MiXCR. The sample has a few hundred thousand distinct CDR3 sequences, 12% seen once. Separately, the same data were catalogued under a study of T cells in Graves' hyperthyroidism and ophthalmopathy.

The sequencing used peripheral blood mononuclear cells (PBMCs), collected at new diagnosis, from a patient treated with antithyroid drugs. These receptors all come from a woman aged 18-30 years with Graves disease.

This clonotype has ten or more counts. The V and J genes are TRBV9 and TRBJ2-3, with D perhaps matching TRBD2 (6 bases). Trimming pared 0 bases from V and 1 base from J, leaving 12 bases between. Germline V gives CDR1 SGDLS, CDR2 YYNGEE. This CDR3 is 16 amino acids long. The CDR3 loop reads CASSVVETSRTDTQYF. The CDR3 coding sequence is TGTGCCAGCAGCGTAGTTGAGACTAGTCGCACAGATACGCAGTATTTT.

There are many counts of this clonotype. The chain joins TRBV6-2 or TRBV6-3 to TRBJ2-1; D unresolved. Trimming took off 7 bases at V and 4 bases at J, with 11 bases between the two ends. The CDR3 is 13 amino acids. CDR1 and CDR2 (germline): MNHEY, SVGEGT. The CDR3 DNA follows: TGTGCCAGCACCTCCGGCGGATACAATGAGCAGTTCTTC. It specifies CASTSGGYNEQFF.

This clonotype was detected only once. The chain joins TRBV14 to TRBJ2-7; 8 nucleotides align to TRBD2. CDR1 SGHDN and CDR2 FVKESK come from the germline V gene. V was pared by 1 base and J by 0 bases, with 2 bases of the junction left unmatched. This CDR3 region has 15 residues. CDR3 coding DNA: TGTGCCAGCAGCCAAGTCGGGAGGGACTCCTACGAGCAGTACTTC. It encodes CASSQVGRDSYEQYF.

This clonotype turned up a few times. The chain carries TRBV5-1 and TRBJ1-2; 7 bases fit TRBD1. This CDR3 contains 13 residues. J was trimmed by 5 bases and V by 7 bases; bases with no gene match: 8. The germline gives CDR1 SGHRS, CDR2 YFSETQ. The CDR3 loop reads CASGEDRRYGYTF. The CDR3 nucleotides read TGCGCCAGCGGAGAGGACAGGCGATATGGCTACACCTTC. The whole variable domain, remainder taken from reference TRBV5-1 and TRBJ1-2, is KAGVTQTPRYLIKTRGQQVTLSCSPISGHRSVSWYQQTPGQGLQFLFEYFSETQRNKGNFPGRFSGRQFSNSRSEMNVSTLELGDSALYLCASGEDRRYGYTFGSGTRLTVV.

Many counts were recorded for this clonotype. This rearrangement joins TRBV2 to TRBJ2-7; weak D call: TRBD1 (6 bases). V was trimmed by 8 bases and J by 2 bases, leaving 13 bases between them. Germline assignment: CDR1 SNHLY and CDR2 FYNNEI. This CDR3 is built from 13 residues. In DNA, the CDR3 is TGTGCCAGCGCCGGGACACCAGCCTACGAGCAGTACTTC. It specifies CASAGTPAYEQYF.

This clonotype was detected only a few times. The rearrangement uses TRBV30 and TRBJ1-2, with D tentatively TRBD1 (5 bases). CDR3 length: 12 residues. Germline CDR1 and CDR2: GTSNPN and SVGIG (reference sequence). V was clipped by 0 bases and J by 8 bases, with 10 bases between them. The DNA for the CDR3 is TGTGCCTGGAGTGTACGTGCAGGGGGCTACACCTTC. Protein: CAWSVRAGGYTF.

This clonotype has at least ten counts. The CDR3 region is CASSLGKAIEAFF. The CDR3 bases are TGTGCCAGCAGCTTAGGGAAGGCGATCGAAGCTTTCTTT. The gene calls are TRBV7-9 and TRBJ1-1, with D uncertain. There are 13 residues in the CDR3. Germline CDR1 and CDR2: SEHNR and FQNEAQ (reference sequence). Trimming stripped 1 base from V and 8 bases from J, with 11 bases between.

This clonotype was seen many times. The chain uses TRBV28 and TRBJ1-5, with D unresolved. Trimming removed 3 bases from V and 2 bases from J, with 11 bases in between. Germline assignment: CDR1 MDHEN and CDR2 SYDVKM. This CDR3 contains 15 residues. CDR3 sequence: CASSFLGGGNQPQHF. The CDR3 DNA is TGTGCCAGCAGTTTCCTCGGAGGAGGCAATCAGCCCCAGCATTTT.

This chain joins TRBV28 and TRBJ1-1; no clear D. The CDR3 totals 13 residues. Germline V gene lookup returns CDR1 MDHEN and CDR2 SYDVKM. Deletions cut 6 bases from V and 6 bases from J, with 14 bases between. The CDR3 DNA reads TGTGCCAGCAGCGACCCCGGGAGGTCTGAAGCTTTCTTT. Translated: CASSDPGRSEAFF.

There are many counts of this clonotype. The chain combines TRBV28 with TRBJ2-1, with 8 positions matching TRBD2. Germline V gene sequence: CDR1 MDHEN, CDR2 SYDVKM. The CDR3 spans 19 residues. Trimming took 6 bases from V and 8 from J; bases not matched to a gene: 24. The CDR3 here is CASRGWGPTARTSYHEQFF. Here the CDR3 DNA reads TGTGCCAGCAGGGGCTGGGGGCCCACGGCCCGGACTAGCTATCATGAGCAGTTCTTC.

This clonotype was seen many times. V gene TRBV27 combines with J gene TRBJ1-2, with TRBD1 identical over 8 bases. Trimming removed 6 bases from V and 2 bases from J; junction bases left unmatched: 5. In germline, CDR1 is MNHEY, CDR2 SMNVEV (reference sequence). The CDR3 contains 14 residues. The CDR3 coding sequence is TGTGCCAGCAGGACGAACAGGGGGAACTATGGCTACACCTTC. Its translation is CASRTNRGNYGYTF.

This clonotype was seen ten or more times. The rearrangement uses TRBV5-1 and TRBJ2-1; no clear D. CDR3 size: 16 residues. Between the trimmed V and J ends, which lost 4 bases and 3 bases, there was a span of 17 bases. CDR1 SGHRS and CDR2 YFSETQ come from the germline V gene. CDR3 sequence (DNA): TGCGCCAGCAGCGTGAGAGTGTCAGCTAGCTACAATGAGCAGTTCTTC. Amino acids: CASSVRVSASYNEQFF.

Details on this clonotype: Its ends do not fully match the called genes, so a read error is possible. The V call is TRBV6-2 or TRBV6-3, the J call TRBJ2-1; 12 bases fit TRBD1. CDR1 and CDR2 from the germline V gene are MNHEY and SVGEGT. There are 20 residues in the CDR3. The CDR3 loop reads CASKLIVGTGGLSPYNGQFF. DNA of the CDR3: TGTGCCAGCAAACTAATCGTCGGGACAGGGGGCCTTTCCCCCTACAATGGGCAGTTCTTC.

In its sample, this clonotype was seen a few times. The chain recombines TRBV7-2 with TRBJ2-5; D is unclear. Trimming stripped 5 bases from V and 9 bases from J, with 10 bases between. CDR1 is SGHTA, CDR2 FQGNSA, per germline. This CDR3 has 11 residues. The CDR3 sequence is CASSIRGPQYF. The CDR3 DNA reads TGTGCCAGCAGCATTCGAGGTCCCCAGTACTTC. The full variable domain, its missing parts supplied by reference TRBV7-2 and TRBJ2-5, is GAGVSQSPSNKVTEKGKDVELRCDPISGHTALYWYRQSLGQGLEFLIYFQGNSAPDKSGLPSDRFSAERTGGSVSTLTIQRTQQEDSAVYLCASSIRGPQYFGPGTRLLVL.

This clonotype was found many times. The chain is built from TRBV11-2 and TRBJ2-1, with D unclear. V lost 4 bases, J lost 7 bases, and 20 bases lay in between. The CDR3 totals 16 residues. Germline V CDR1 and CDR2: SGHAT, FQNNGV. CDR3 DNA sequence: TGTGCCAGCAGCTCCCCCCGTCCAGCGCTTGATAATGAGCAGTTCTTC. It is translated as CASSSPRPALDNEQFF. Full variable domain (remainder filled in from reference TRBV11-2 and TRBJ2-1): EAGVAQSPRYKIIEKRQSVAFWCNPISGHATLYWYQQILGQGPKLLIQFQNNGVVDDSQLPKDRFSAERLKGVDSTLKIQPAKLEDSAVYLCASSSPRPALDNEQFFGPGTRLTVL.

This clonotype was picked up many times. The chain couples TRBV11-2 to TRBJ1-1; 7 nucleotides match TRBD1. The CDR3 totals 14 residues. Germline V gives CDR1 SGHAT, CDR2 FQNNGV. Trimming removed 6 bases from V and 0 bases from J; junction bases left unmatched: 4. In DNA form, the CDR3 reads TGTGCCAGCAGTTTCCAGGGGGTGAACACTGAAGCTTTCTTT. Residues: CASSFQGVNTEAFF.

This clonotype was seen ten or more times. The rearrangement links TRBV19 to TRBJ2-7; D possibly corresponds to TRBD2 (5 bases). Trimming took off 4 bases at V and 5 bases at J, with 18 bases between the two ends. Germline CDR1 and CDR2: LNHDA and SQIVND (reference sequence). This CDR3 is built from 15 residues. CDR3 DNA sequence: TGTGCCAGTAGTAGTGGAACAGCGCCCGGGGACGAGCAGTACTTC. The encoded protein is CASSSGTAPGDEQYF.

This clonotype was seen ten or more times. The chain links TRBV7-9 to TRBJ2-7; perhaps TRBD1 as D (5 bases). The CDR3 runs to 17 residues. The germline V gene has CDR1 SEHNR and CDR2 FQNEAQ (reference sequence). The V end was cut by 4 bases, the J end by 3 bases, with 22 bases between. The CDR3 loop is CASSSPPEDKGNYEQYF. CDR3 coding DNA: TGTGCCAGCAGCTCTCCCCCCGAGGACAAGGGAAACTACGAGCAGTACTTC.

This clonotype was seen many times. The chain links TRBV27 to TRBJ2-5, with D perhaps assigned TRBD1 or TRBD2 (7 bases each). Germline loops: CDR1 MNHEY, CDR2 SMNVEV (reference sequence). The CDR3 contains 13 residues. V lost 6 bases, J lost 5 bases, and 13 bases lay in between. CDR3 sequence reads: CASSYRGGETQYF. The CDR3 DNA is TGTGCCAGCAGCTACAGGGGAGGGGAGACCCAGTACTTC.

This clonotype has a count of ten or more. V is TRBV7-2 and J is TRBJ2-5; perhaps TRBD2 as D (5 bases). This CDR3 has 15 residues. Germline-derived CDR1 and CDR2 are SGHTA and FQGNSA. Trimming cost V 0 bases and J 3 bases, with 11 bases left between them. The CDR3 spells CASSLAAGLKETQYF. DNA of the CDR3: TGTGCCAGCAGCTTAGCGGCCGGACTGAAAGAGACCCAGTACTTC.

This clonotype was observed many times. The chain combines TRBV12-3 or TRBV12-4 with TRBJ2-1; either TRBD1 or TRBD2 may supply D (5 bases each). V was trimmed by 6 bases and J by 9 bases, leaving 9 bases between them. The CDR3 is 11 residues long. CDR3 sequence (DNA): TGTGCCAGCAGGGGGGTCTCTGAGCAGTTCTTC. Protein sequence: CASRGVSEQFF.

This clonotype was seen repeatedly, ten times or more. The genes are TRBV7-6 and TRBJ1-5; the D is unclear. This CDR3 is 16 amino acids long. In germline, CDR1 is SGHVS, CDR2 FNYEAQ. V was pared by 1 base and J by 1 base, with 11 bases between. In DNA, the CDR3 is TGTGCCAGCAGCTTAGAAGGAGGGTGGAGCAATCAGCCCCAGCATTTT. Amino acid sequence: CASSLEGGWSNQPQHF.

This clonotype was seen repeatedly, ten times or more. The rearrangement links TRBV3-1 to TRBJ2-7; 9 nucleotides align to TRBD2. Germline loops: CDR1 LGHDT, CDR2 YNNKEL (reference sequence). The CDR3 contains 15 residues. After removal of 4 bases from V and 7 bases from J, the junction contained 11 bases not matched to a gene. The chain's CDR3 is CASSLDTAGGREQYF. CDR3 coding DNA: TGTGCCAGCAGCCTCGACACAGCGGGAGGACGGGAGCAGTACTTC.

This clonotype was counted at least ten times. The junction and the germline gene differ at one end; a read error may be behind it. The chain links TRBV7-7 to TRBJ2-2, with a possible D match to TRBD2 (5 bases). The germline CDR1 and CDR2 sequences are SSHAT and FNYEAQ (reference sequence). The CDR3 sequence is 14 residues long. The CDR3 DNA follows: TGTGCTAGCAGCTTAGGACTTCCCACCGGGGAGCTGTTTTTT. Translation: CASSLGLPTGELFF.

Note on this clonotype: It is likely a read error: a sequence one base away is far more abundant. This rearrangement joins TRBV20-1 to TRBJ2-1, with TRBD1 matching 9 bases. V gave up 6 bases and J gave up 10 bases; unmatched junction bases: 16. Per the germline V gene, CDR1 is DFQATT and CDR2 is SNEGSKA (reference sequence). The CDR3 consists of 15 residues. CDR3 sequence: CSAMDRGKASYEQFF. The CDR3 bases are TGCAGTGCCATGGACAGGGGAAAGGCCTCCTACGAGCAGTTCTTC.

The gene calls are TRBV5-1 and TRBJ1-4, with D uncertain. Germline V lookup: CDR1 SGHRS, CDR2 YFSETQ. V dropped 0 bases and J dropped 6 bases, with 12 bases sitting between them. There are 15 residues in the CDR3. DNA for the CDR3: TGCGCCAGCAGCTTGGGGACCCTCGGGCATGAAAAACTGTTTTTT. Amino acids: CASSLGTLGHEKLFF.